This T cell receptor beta chain was captured by sequencing in a study of CD8 T cells in ankylosing spondylitis. Regarding the study as a whole: Among TCR beta sequences, a motif of under ten highly homologous variants appeared characteristic of ankylosing spondylitis blood. Reported data indicate significant enrichment of disease-linked clones within matched ankylosing spondylitis synovial fluid.

Quantitative 5'-RACE was performed with molecular barcodes, and it yielded the TCR beta libraries. MiXCR, applied by TCRdb to the 5' RACE reads, yields one record per CDR3 protein. The sample lists about 360,000 distinct CDR3 sequences, roughly 20% occurring once. Remarks on this clonotype: As yet, its antigen is unknown.

CDR3 length: 16 residues. Looked up from germline, CDR1 is SGHTA and CDR2 is FQGNSA. V lost 5 bases and J lost 4, with 19 bases in between. Sequenced input: blood, either unsorted or a sorted T cell fraction (not recorded which). The TCR sequence derives from a male donor with ankylosing spondylitis or in good health (not recorded which). The chain carries TRBV7-2 and TRBJ2-3; D is possibly TRBD1 or TRBD2 (6 bases each). This chain's CDR3 is CASSPKGGSSPDTQYF. CDR3 nucleotide sequence: TGTGCCAGCAGCCCGAAGGGGGGCTCGTCTCCAGATACGCAGTATTTT.